This passage covers 32 T cell receptor beta chains from one sample sequenced in a study of tumor-infiltrating lymphocytes in primary liver carcinoma. With a constant-region primer, TCR beta cDNA was made from 450 to 500 ng of total RNA. TCR beta libraries came from three nested multiplex PCR rounds using slightly modified ARM-PCR. TRBV1-TRBV30 forward primers and a C-beta reverse primer were used in the first two PCR rounds, which each ran for around 10 cycles. MiXCR, run by TCRdb on the multiplex PCR reads, gives a single entry per CDR3 protein. The table has roughly 100,000 distinct CDR3 sequences, around 71% seen once. Co-extraction of RNA and DNA was performed on roughly 20-34 mg of unsorted bulk tissue. The material sequenced was liver tumor tissue from sampling region 2. Subset described: tumor region T2, inferior pole. The receptors shown here come from a woman aged 60-75 years with primary liver carcinoma and hepatitis B virus infection.

This clonotype was counted at least ten times. The chain combines TRBV28 with TRBJ1-5; 7 nucleotides line up with TRBD1. The germline V gene has CDR1 MDHEN and CDR2 SYDVKM. This CDR3 is 17 amino acids long. J was trimmed by 1 base and V by 6 bases; bases with no gene match: 12. The CDR3 DNA reads TGTGCCAGCAGCTCCCCTGGGGACAGCGAGAGCAATCAGCCCCAGCATTTT. Its protein is CASSSPGDSESNQPQHF.

The rearrangement joins TRBV6-2 or TRBV6-3 to TRBJ1-5; D remains unclear. The germline V gene encodes CDR1 MNHEY and CDR2 SVGEGT. V was shortened by 4 bases and J by 9 bases, with 16 bases between the two germline ends. The CDR3 contains 14 residues. CDR3 sequence (DNA): TGTGCCAGCAGTTCCTACAAGGAAACTCGGCCCCAGCATTTT. It codes for CASSSYKETRPQHF.

Regarding this clonotype: Without the conserved terminal phenylalanine or tryptophan, this CDR3 likely stems from a read error. V and J are TRBV6-5 and TRBJ1-2; D is ambiguous. The CDR3 sequence is 17 residues long. CDR1 and CDR2 from the germline V gene are MNHEY and SVGAGI. This CDR3 is CASSYSTVGRGYYDYTS. Written as DNA, the CDR3 is TGTGCCAGCAGTTATTCAACAGTGGGGAGAGGGTACTATGACTACACCTCC.

On this clonotype itself: The junction departs from germline at one end; a sequencing error may be responsible. J is TRBJ2-1 and V is TRBV11-3, with no clear D. This CDR3 region has 17 residues. CDR1 and CDR2 (germline): SGHNT, YENEEA. CDR3 in amino acids: CASSLDFDLDVYNEKFF. The DNA of the CDR3 is TGTGCCAGCAGCTTAGATTTCGACCTAGATGTTTACAATGAGAAGTTCTTC.

As regards this clonotype: The conserved phenylalanine or tryptophan normally closing the CDR3 is absent here, so this likely arose from a read error. The CDR3 region is CVSNVGGNQYEQYS. CDR3 bases: TGTGTCAGCAACGTAGGGGGGAACCAATACGAGCAGTACTCC. The V call is TRBV28, the J call TRBJ2-7, with D tentatively TRBD1 or TRBD2 (6 bases each). The CDR3 is made up of 14 amino acids. In germline, CDR1 is MDHEN, CDR2 SYDVKM.

Note on this clonotype: The CDR3 end shows no conserved phenylalanine or tryptophan, and so a read error is likely. The chain uses TRBV11-2 and TRBJ2-1; TRBD2 aligns across 11 bases. CDR1 is SGHAT, CDR2 FQNNGV, per germline. The CDR3 has 15 amino acids. CDR3 nucleotides: TGTGCCAACAGCTTAGGGACTAGCGGTTCCAATGAGCAGTTCTAC. Amino acids: CANSLGTSGSNEQFY.

Concerning this clonotype itself: It may be a read error: a sequence one base away is much more abundant. The chain is built from TRBV28 and TRBJ2-1; 7 bases agree with TRBD2. Germline assignment: CDR1 MDHEN and CDR2 SYDVKM. The V and J ends lost 4 bases and 5 bases, in that order; junction bases with no gene match: 11. CDR3 size: 16 residues. The DNA of the CDR3 is TGTGCCAGCAGTTCCCTAGGGCGGGAGACTCACAATGAGCAGTTCTTC. This gives the protein CASSSLGRETHNEQFF. Full variable domain (remainder filled in from reference TRBV28 and TRBJ2-1): DVKVTQSSRYLVKRTGEKVFLECVQDMDHENMFWYRQDPGLGLRLIYFSYDVKMKEKGDIPEGYSVSREKKERFSLILESASTNQTSMYLCASSSLGRETHNEQFFGPGTRLTVL.

The rearrangement joins TRBV25-1 to TRBJ2-3; D not resolved. The germline V and J ends were trimmed by 7 bases and 2 bases, with 13 bases remaining between them. Per the germline V gene, CDR1 is MGHDK and CDR2 is SYGVNS. The CDR3 has 14 amino acids. Here the CDR3 DNA reads TGTGCCAGCACACCAGCGCGAGACACAGATACGCAGTATTTT. Translation: CASTPARDTDTQYF.

With regard to this clonotype: Germline is not matched at one junction end, which may reflect a read error. The chain is built from TRBV4-1 and TRBJ1-1; 9 nucleotides agree with TRBD1. Germline V gives CDR1 MGHRA, CDR2 YSYEKL. The CDR3 covers 14 residues. The CDR3 nucleotides read TGTGCCAGCAGCCAGGGACAGGGCAGTTTTGAAGCTTTCTTT. This sequence encodes CASSQGQGSFEAFF.

This clonotype has only a few counts. It may be a read error: a sequence one base away is much more abundant. V gene TRBV7-8 combines with J gene TRBJ2-1; D may be TRBD1 or TRBD2 (5 bases each). This CDR3 is 15 amino acids long. Trimming cost V 1 base and J 9 bases, with 16 bases left between them. The germline CDR1 and CDR2 sequences are SGHVS and FQNEAQ. The CDR3 sequence: CASSLGHLFGGEQFF. As DNA, the CDR3 is TGTGCCAGCAGCTTAGGGCACCTATTTGGGGGTGAGCAGTTCTTC.

With regard to this clonotype: At one end, the junction sequence differs from germline, possibly due to a read error. The chain combines TRBV6-5 with TRBJ2-7; a possible D gene is TRBD1 (5 bases). This CDR3 region has 14 residues. Germline CDR1 is MNHEY and CDR2 is SVGAGI. The DNA for the CDR3 is TGTGCCAGCGGTTACTGGGGCCTCTCCTACGAGCAGTACTTC. Amino acid sequence: CASGYWGLSYEQYF.

This clonotype came up many times. V usage is TRBV5-4 and J usage is TRBJ2-1; TRBD2 might be the D (6 bases). This CDR3 region has 13 residues. In germline, CDR1 is SGHNT, CDR2 YYREEE (reference sequence). The V end was cut by 1 base, the J end by 7 bases, with 9 bases between. The CDR3 sequence: CASSLWGRNEQFF. DNA for the CDR3: TGTGCCAGCAGCTTGTGGGGGAGGAATGAGCAGTTCTTC.

The chain links TRBV7-9 to TRBJ2-3; D remains unclear. The CDR3 loop spans 14 amino acids. Looked up from germline, CDR1 is SEHNR and CDR2 is FQNEAQ (reference sequence). Trimming took 0 bases from V and 5 from J, leaving 9 bases between them. The CDR3 loop reads CASSLASRLDTQYF. In DNA, the CDR3 is TGTGCCAGCAGCTTAGCATCCAGGTTAGATACGCAGTATTTT.

Worth noting for this clonotype: Compared with germline, one end of the junction differs, possibly owing to a read error. The V and J genes are TRBV6-1 and TRBJ2-1; 8 nucleotides align to TRBD2. Per germline, CDR1 MNHNS and CDR2 SASEGT. The CDR3 length is 14 residues. The CDR3 sequence is CVSRAGDSYNEQFF. In DNA, the CDR3 is TGTGTTTCCAGAGCGGGGGACTCCTACAATGAACAGTTCTTC.

Notes on this clonotype: This likely comes from a read error, as the CDR3 has no conserved phenylalanine or tryptophan at its end. The limits of the CDR3 on the DNA are not certain, so only TCRdb's listed CDR3 is given. The CDR3 here is CASSLAGASYEQYL. The rearrangement joins TRBV11-2 to TRBJ2-7; the D segment call TRBD1 is taken from the table without a DNA check. The CDR3 numbers 14 amino acids, ends counted. Germline CDR1 is SGHAT and CDR2 is FQNNGV.

The chain joins TRBV7-9 to TRBJ2-2; D possibly corresponds to TRBD2 (5 bases). V gave up 5 bases and J gave up 1 base, with 14 bases separating them. CDR1 and CDR2 from the germline V gene are SEHNR and FQNEAQ (reference sequence). The CDR3 is made up of 16 amino acids. In DNA, the CDR3 is TGTGCCAGCAGCATGGCCGGGAAAGGGAACACCGGGGAGCTGTTTTTT. This translates into CASSMAGKGNTGELFF.

About this clonotype itself: A read error may explain this, as a much larger clone is one base away. The chain carries TRBV7-9 and TRBJ1-2, with D maybe TRBD1 (5 bases). Germline CDR1 reads SEHNR; CDR2 reads FQNEAQ (reference sequence). Trimming removed 3 bases at V and 5 bases at J, with 13 bases between. This CDR3 has 14 residues. The CDR3 is CASSFHGTAYGYTF. CDR3 DNA sequence: TGTGCCAGCAGCTTCCACGGGACGGCATATGGCTACACCTTC.

This clonotype was detected ten times or more. This chain uses TRBV5-6 with TRBJ2-7, with TRBD2 identical over 14 bases. This CDR3 region has 16 residues. V shed 0 bases and J 6 bases; nucleotides not matched to a gene: 5. Germline lookup yields CDR1 SGHDT and CDR2 YYEEEE. CDR3 nucleotides: TGTGCCAGCAGCTTGGCGGGACTAGCGGGAGTGGGCGAGCAGTACTTC. It is translated as CASSLAGLAGVGEQYF.

Regarding this clonotype: The junction shows a germline mismatch at one end, possibly a read error. This chain connects TRBV29-1 to TRBJ2-1; tentatively, D is TRBD1 or TRBD2 (5 bases each). There are 16 residues in the CDR3. Germline-derived CDR1 and CDR2 are SQVTM and ANQGSEA. The CDR3 DNA reads TGCAGCGCCTACGATCAAGGGGCTAGCTCCTACAATGGGCAGTTCTTC. Its translation is CSAYDQGASSYNGQFF.

CDR3 in amino acids: CASSLTRTDEAFF. In nucleotides, the CDR3 is TGTGCCAGCAGCTTAACGAGAACAGATGAAGCTTTCTTT. V usage is TRBV7-3 and J usage is TRBJ1-1; the D is unclear. Trimming stripped 0 bases from V and 7 bases from J, with 9 bases between. The CDR3 is 13 amino acids. Germline V gene lookup returns CDR1 SGHTA and CDR2 FQGTGA. The full variable domain, with the rest looked up from reference TRBV7-3 and TRBJ1-1, is GAGVSQTPSNKVTEKGKYVELRCDPISGHTALYWYRQSLGQGPEFLIYFQGTGAADDSGLPNDRFFAVRPEGSVSTLKIQRTERGDSAVYLCASSLTRTDEAFFGQGTRLTVV.

The chain joins TRBV21-1 to TRBJ2-6; the D call of TRBD1 is as the table states it, not checked on the DNA. TRBV21-1 is an annotated pseudogene. The length of the CDR3 is 14 residues. The CDR3 is CANSGGRGANVLTF. The CDR3 region has the DNA TGTGCCAACTCAGGGGGGCGTGGGGCCAACGTCCTGACTTTC.

Note on this clonotype: One end of the junction fails to match germline, which may point to a read error. The V and J genes are TRBV12-3 or TRBV12-4 and TRBJ1-5, with D unclear. This CDR3 comprises 16 residues. The CDR3, as DNA: TGTGCCAACAGTTTGACGGGTGTGGGAGGGAATCAGCCCCAGCATTTT. This gives the protein CANSLTGVGGNQPQHF.

This sequence joins TRBV12-3 or TRBV12-4 and TRBJ2-3; D gene ambiguous. There are 14 residues in the CDR3. The V end lost 10 bases, the J end lost 2 bases, and 16 bases lay between the germline ends. The chain's CDR3 is CANSLGGSTDTQYF. In nucleotides, the CDR3 is TGTGCCAACAGCTTGGGCGGATCCACAGATACGCAGTATTTT.

Concerning this clonotype: This sequence may be a read error, since a much larger clone differs from it by one base. Here the CDR3 omits its conserved ending phenylalanine or tryptophan, so a read error is the likely source. V gene TRBV5-1 combines with J gene TRBJ2-3; the match to TRBD1 covers 8 bases. Trimming removed 4 bases from V and 1 base from J; junction bases left unmatched: 17. There are 19 residues in the CDR3. Germline V gives CDR1 SGHRS, CDR2 YFSETQ. This chain's CDR3 is CASSPTLTGTGLGTDTQYL. In DNA form, the CDR3 reads TGCGCCAGCAGCCCTACTCTTACCGGGACAGGTTTGGGCACAGATACGCAGTATCTT.

About this clonotype itself: This may be a read error: a much more frequent sequence differs by one nucleotide. J is TRBJ1-5 and V is TRBV5-1; no clear D gene. Germline V gene data show CDR1 as SGHRS and CDR2 as YFSETQ. There are 11 residues in the CDR3. Here the CDR3 reads CASSFREPKHF. The CDR3 bases are TGCGCCAGCAGCTTCCGGGAGCCCAAGCATTTT.

This clonotype counts as medium-sized. The chain joins TRBV29-1 to TRBJ1-2; no clear D. This CDR3 contains 12 residues. In germline, CDR1 is SQVTM, CDR2 ANQGSEA. Trimming took 6 bases from V and 4 from J, leaving 12 bases between them. The CDR3 loop is CSVGGDIYGYTF. In DNA form, the CDR3 reads TGCAGCGTCGGCGGGGATATCTATGGCTACACCTTC.

About this clonotype itself: At one of its ends the junction is not consistent with the germline gene, which may arise from a read error. The chain employs TRBV11-2 and TRBJ2-7; possible D gene TRBD2, 5 bases. Germline V gene data show CDR1 as SGHAT and CDR2 as FQNNGV. The CDR3 runs 15 residues. The CDR3, as DNA: TGTGCCAGCAGCTTAAATCGGGGAACCCCCTACGAGCAATACTTC. Its protein is CASSLNRGTPYEQYF.

The CDR3 spells CANKVVSNQPQHF. Written as DNA, the CDR3 is TGTGCCAACAAGGTGGTTAGTAATCAGCCCCAGCATTTT. The genes are TRBV28 and TRBJ1-5, with D hard to call. CDR3 length: 13 amino acids. With 10 bases removed from V and 4 bases from J, the gap between germline ends came to 14 bases. Germline CDR1 is MDHEN and CDR2 is SYDVKM.

By sample fraction, this clonotype is medium-sized (0.01 to 0.1%). V is TRBV11-3 and J is TRBJ2-2; 10 bases are a match to TRBD1. V shed 5 bases, J shed 6 bases, and the junction held 6 bases outside the gene matches. CDR1 is SGHNT and CDR2 is YENEEA in the germline V gene. The CDR3 extends over 15 amino acids. CDR3 nucleotide sequence: TGTGCCAGCAGCCCACGGACAGGGGGTTCCGGGGAGCTGTTTTTT. This encodes CASSPRTGGSGELFF.

This clonotype occurred once. A junction boundary mismatches the germline segment, possibly from a read error. The rearrangement uses TRBV28 and TRBJ2-1, with unresolved D. CDR3 length: 14 amino acids. CDR1 and CDR2 from the germline V gene are MDHEN and SYDVKM. The CDR3 DNA sequence: TGTGCCAGCGGCTCCCTCCGGGTTGGCAATGACCAGTTCTTC. Translation: CASGSLRVGNDQFF.

As to this clonotype: The CDR3 carries no conserved terminal phenylalanine or tryptophan, so it likely arises from a read error. The rearrangement joins TRBV11-3 to TRBJ2-1; a possible D gene is TRBD2 (6 bases). V was pared by 6 bases and J by 5 bases, with 11 bases between. The CDR3 is made up of 13 amino acids. Germline V gene lookup returns CDR1 SGHNT and CDR2 YENEEA. CDR3 in DNA: TGTGCCAGCAGTGCCGGGAGCCACAATGAGCAGTTCATC. Protein sequence: CASSAGSHNEQFI.

A note on this clonotype: In this CDR3 the conserved last residue, phenylalanine or tryptophan, is missing, so a read error is likely. V is TRBV6-5 and J is TRBJ2-5; 9 positions match TRBD1. CDR1 and CDR2 (germline): MNHEY, SVGAGI. The CDR3 is made up of 15 amino acids. V was pared by 8 bases and J by 5 bases, with 12 bases of the junction left unmatched. CDR3 nucleotide sequence: TGTGCCAGCGGTCATGATACAGGGGGCGAGGAGACCCAGTACTTA. This gives the protein CASGHDTGGEETQYL.